This T cell receptor beta chain originates from a study of blood T cell repertoires in COVID-19. Turning to the study itself: Samples of COVID-19 (acute and convalescent) were obtained from the United States, Italy and Spain.

The repertoire was sequenced with immunoSEQ multiplex PCR; TCRdb's copy has only in-frame clones and lacks some. The sample has around 370,000 clones, almost 90% seen once. The CDR3 has 13 amino acids. V was trimmed by 4 bases and J by 5 bases, leaving 9 bases between them. The V gene's germline CDR1 is SEHNR and CDR2 FQNEAQ (reference sequence). The TCR originated in a woman aged 65 to 85 with COVID-19, enrolled during active disease. Input material: peripheral blood. The chain carries TRBV7-9 and TRBJ2-1; D may be TRBD1 (6 bases). The CDR3 here is CASSSGQNNEQFF. CDR3 nucleotide sequence: TGTGCCAGCAGCTCCGGACAGAACAATGAGCAGTTCTTC.